The present entry profiles one TCR beta chain with its context. The target antigen is unknown. Germline CDR1 is LGHNT and CDR2 is FRNRAP. V was pared by 0 bases and J by 7 bases, with 13 bases between. There are 15 residues in the CDR3. The data were obtained in a study of somatic mutations in cytotoxic T cells in rheumatoid arthritis. Study-wide context: Right after diagnosis, and before any treatment had started, patient peripheral blood (over 28 ml EDTA) was drawn.

Assay: immunoSEQ multiplex PCR; the TCRdb copy retains only in-frame clones and omits some. The sample includes roughly 9,300 clones, just over 90% seen only once; the top ten take approximately 14%. Findings of the study overall: Antigenic targets recognized by the expanded CD8+ clones remained undetermined. There were about an eighth of the roughly 60 patients in whom the largest CD8+ clone exceeded 20% of CD8+ cells. Within the rheumatoid arthritis patients, CD8+ clonality went up as age increased (Spearman r=0.49). The same was not true of the healthy controls.

Sequenced material: CD8+ T cells sorted from blood. The clonotype comes from a woman in her late teens or twenties with rheumatoid arthritis. This sequence joins TRBV12-5 and TRBJ1-3, with D perhaps TRBD1 (5 bases). CDR3 sequence: CASGLVLGKGNTIYF. The CDR3 DNA reads as TGTGCTAGTGGTTTGGTCTTGGGGAAGGGGAACACCATATATTTT.